This T cell receptor (beta chain) is drawn from a study of a mutant IDH1 vaccine in newly diagnosed glioma. Study-level background: Averaging approximately 42 years of age, treated patients were 62.5% male and roughly 38% female. The study's findings and limits: Pseudoprogression apparently tracked independently of changes in top peripheral T cell clonotypes.

Regarding this clone: Its antigen remains unidentified.

Assay used: immunoSEQ multiplex PCR; TCRdb lists only in-frame clones, some missing. The sample carries 55,000 to 70,000 clones, 70% to 80% recorded once. Germline V CDR1 and CDR2: MGHRA, YSYEKL. The CDR3 runs 12 residues. V was shortened by 0 bases and J by 3 bases, with 2 bases between the two germline ends. Time point here: baseline, week 1 (first vaccination visit). As for treatment: pre-vaccination baseline after standard-of-care therapy. The TCR was taken from a man aged 45-65 years with glioma. The gene calls are TRBV4-1 and TRBJ1-2; D is ambiguous. The starting material was PBMCs, obtained from a glioma patient treated with radiotherapy, temozolomide or both. CDR3 nucleotides: TGCGCCAGCAGCCAAGAGGACTATGGCTACACCTTC. Amino acids: CASSQEDYGYTF.